This T cell receptor (beta chain) was observed in a study of blood T cell repertoires in COVID-19. Per the original data handling: Nucleated cell number was recorded as an estimate derived from reference gene primer amplification. Method: immunoSEQ multiplex PCR; TCRdb's copy keeps in-frame clones and lacks some. The V and J calls and clone size were taken over from that table, and D and trimming were inferred from the DNA. The table lists about 100,000 clones, more than 90% of them singletons, with 5.7% in the top ten. The V gene lost 6 bases and the J gene lost 0 bases, with 10 bases spanning the gap. Germline values: CDR1 SNHLY, CDR2 FYNNEI. The CDR3 covers 14 residues.

The V and J genes are TRBV2 and TRBJ2-3; TRBD2 is a possible D gene (6 bases). This receptor was taken from a man in his sixties or seventies with acute or convalescent COVID-19. Sequenced: peripheral blood. The CDR3 DNA is TGTGCCAGCAGGAGGGAGGTGAGCACAGATACGCAGTATTTT. It yields the protein CASRREVSTDTQYF. The full variable domain, rest sourced from reference TRBV2 and TRBJ2-3, is EPEVTQTPSHQVTQMGQEVILRCVPISNHLYFYWYRQILGQKVEFLVSFYNNEISEKSEIFDDQFSVERPDGSNFTLKIRSTKLEDSAMYFCASRREVSTDTQYFGPGTRLTVL.